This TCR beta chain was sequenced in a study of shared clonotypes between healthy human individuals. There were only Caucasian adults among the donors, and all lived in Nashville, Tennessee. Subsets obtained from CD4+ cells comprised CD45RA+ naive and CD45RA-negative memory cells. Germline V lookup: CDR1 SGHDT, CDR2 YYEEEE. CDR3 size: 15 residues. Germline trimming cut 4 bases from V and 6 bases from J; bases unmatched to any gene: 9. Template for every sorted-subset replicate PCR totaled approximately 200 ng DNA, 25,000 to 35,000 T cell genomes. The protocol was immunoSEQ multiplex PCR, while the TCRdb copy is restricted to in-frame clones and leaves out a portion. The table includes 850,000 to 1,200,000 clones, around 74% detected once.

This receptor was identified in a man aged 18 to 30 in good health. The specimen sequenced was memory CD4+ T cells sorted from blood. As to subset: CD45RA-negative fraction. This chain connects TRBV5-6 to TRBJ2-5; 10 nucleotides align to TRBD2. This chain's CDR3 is CASSLPTSGVKTQYF. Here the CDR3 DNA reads TGTGCCAGCAGCCTTCCTACTAGCGGGGTAAAGACCCAGTACTTC.